This TCR beta chain was observed in a study of cytomegalovirus exposure and HLA in healthy donors. The overall study: T cells numbering about 200 million yielded approximately 120 million unique TCR beta sequences in an earlier analysis.

In regard to this clone: Antigen specificity is unknown.

The CDR3 contains 13 residues. Losses at the gene ends were 3 bases for V and 4 bases for J; bases not matched to a gene: 2. Germline CDR1 reads SGDLS; CDR2 reads YYNGEE. Findings of the study overall: It was confirmed in vitro that a few of the CMV-associated chains were specific for CMV antigens. TRBV6-2, TRBV6-3 and other indistinguishable V segments were excluded.

PCR involved 60 Vbeta and 13 Jbeta primers. Sequenced by immunoSEQ multiplex PCR; TCRdb stores in-frame clones only, minus some. Of 100,000 to 150,000 clones listed, around 72% were seen once; the top ten hold around 4%. The chain couples TRBV9 to TRBJ2-7; 9 bases match TRBD2. The receptor comes from a man younger than 40 in good health and CMV-seronegative. Material: PBMCs. CDR3 in DNA: TGTGCCAGCAGCGCGGGACTAGCATACGAGCAGTACTTC. Translation: CASSAGLAYEQYF.